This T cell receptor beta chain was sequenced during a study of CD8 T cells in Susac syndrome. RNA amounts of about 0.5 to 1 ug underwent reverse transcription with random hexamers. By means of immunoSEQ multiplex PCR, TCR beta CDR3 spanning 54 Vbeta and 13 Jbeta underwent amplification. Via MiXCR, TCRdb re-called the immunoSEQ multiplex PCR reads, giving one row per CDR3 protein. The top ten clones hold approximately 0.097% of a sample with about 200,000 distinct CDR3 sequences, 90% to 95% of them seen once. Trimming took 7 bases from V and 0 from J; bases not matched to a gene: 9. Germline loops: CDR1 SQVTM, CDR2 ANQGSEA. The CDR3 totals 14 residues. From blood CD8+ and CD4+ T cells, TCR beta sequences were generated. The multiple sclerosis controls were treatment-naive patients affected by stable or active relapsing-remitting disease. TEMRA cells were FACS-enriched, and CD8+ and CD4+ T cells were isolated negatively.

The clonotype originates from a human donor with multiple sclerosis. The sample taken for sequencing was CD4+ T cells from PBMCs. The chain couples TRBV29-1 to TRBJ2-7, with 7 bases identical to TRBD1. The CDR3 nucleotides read TGCAGCGCTACCGGGACAGTGGACTCCTACGAGCAGTACTTC. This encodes CSATGTVDSYEQYF.